This T cell receptor (beta chain) was obtained from a study of blood T cell repertoires in COVID-19. This CDR3 comprises 12 residues. The V end was cut by 4 bases, the J end by 4 bases, with 5 bases between. Per the germline V gene, CDR1 is ENHRY and CDR2 is SYGVKD. The sample holds one count of this clone. Method: immunoSEQ multiplex PCR; TCRdb's copy keeps in-frame clones and lacks some. The sample includes 140,000 or so clones, approximately 87% of them seen just once. The sequencing sample was made of peripheral blood. The TCR originated in a woman between 45 and 60 years old with active or convalescent COVID-19. The chain recombines TRBV10-3 with TRBJ1-3; D not resolved. DNA of the CDR3: TGTGCCATCAGTGCACAGGGAAACACCATATATTTT. This codes for CAISAQGNTIYF.